The rows below give T cell receptor beta chains drawn from one sample of a study of identical twins. One entry per CDR3 protein, called by TCRdb with MiXCR from the 5' RACE reads. The sample lists 450,000 or so distinct CDR3 sequences, about 24% seen once, with over 2.5% in the top ten. These data were also reused for a study on T cells expressing NK-cell markers.

Sequenced material: CD4+ T cells sorted from blood. All receptors derive from a woman younger than 35 in good health. Both conserved end residues are part of each CDR3. D genes are given only for firm matches. The listing skips clone size in some rows; elsewhere it reads once, few, many or a size class.

>-|TRBJ2-5|few|TRBV5-1
CASSWAEETQYF
TGCGCCAGCAGCTGGGCAGAAGAGACCCAGTACTTC
>-|TRBJ1-4|few|TRBV5-1
CASSIGARDEKLFF
TGCGCCAGCAGTATAGGGGCAAGGGATGAAAAACTGTTTTTT
>TRBD2|TRBJ2-5|-|TRBV2
CASSDFRQRGLAQETQYF
TGTGCCAGCAGTGATTTTCGACAGCGGGGGCTTGCCCAAGAGACCCAGTACTTC
>-|TRBJ2-7|few|TRBV5-1
CASSLGQATYEQYF
TGCGCCAGCAGCTTGGGACAGGCGACTTACGAGCAGTACTTC
>-|TRBJ1-4|few|TRBV9
CASSPQGQGEKLFF
TGTGCCAGCAGCCCCCAGGGGCAGGGAGAAAAACTGTTTTTT
>-|TRBJ2-1|few|TRBV2
CASSEAYPVQFF
TGTGCCAGCAGTGAAGCCTACCCAGTGCAGTTCTTC
>TRBD1|TRBJ1-1|-|TRBV29-1
CSVPRQGSTEAFF
TGCAGCGTCCCGAGACAGGGGAGTACTGAAGCTTTCTTT
>-|TRBJ1-4|few|TRBV6-1
CASTTKTGVGKLFF
TGTGCCAGCACAACCAAAACGGGGGTGGGAAAACTGTTTTTT
>-|TRBJ2-1|few|TRBV14
CASSQSYWEQFF
TGTGCCAGCAGCCAATCGTACTGGGAGCAGTTCTTC
>-|TRBJ2-3|few|TRBV12-5
CASGFTNRADTQYF
TGTGCTAGTGGTTTTACAAACAGGGCAGATACGCAGTATTTT
>-|TRBJ1-5|few|TRBV9
CASSVAGRNQPQHF
TGTGCCAGCAGCGTAGCGGGCAGAAATCAGCCCCAGCATTTT
>-|TRBJ1-1|-|TRBV12-3/TRBV12-4
CASSFPGRRVEAFF
TGTGCCAGCAGTTTCCCGGGCCGGCGGGTAGAAGCTTTCTTT
>-|TRBJ2-2|few|TRBV6-6
CASRGSNTGELFF
TGTGCCAGCAGGGGGTCGAACACCGGGGAGCTGTTTTTT
>TRBD2|TRBJ2-2|many|TRBV11-2
CASSTAIAGAKAYTGELFF
TGTGCCAGCAGCACGGCAATAGCGGGGGCCAAGGCCTACACCGGGGAGCTGTTTTTT
>TRBD2|TRBJ2-1|-|TRBV3-1
CASSQEATGTSSNEQFF
TGTGCCAGCAGCCAAGAGGCTACCGGGACTAGCTCCAATGAGCAGTTCTTC
>-|TRBJ2-2|few|TRBV9
CASSVVGGSKTGELFF
TGTGCCAGCAGCGTAGTAGGAGGGAGTAAGACCGGGGAGCTGTTTTTT
>-|TRBJ2-5|few|TRBV24-1
CATSDPTDSHQETQYF
TGTGCCACCAGTGATCCCACGGACAGCCATCAAGAGACCCAGTACTTC
>-|TRBJ2-3|-|TRBV11-2
CASSLEGGGTDTQYF
TGTGCCAGCAGCTTAGAGGGGGGTGGGACAGATACGCAGTATTTT
>-|TRBJ2-7|once|TRBV5-7
CASSPNQNPTIGQYF
TGTGCCAGCAGCCCAAACCAAAACCCTACGATTGGGCAGTACTTC
>TRBD1|TRBJ1-5|many|TRBV12-3/TRBV12-4
CASSRQGAGGNQPQHF
TGTGCCAGCAGCCGACAGGGGGCCGGTGGCAATCAGCCCCAGCATTTT
>TRBD2|TRBJ2-5|few|TRBV12-3/TRBV12-4
CASTLGPSGGETQYF
TGTGCCAGCACCCTAGGGCCTAGCGGAGGAGAGACCCAGTACTTC
>-|TRBJ2-3|-|TRBV30
CAWSVLQIQYF
TGTGCCTGGAGTGTACTCCAGATACAGTATTTT
>TRBD1|TRBJ1-2|few|TRBV20-1
CSARKGQGMDGYTF
TGCAGTGCCCGAAAGGGACAGGGGATGGATGGCTACACCTTC
>-|TRBJ2-1|-|TRBV12-3/TRBV12-4
CASSFFRNNEQFF
TGTGCCAGCAGTTTCTTCCGAAACAATGAGCAGTTCTTC
>-|TRBJ2-2|-|TRBV25-1
CASSGLRETGELFF
TGTGCCAGCAGTGGACTGCGGGAAACCGGGGAGCTGTTTTTT
>-|TRBJ1-1|-|TRBV5-1
CASSLMGGGNTEAFF
TGCGCCAGCAGCTTGATGGGGGGGGGCAATACTGAAGCTTTCTTT